This record looks at one T cell receptor beta chain sequence and its context. Methods used by the authors: By means of reference gene primer amplification, nucleated cell counts were estimated. Data came from immunoSEQ multiplex PCR; TCRdb stores just in-frame clones and leaves some out. V, J and clone size are those of that table, while D and trimming were read from the DNA. The sample holds 280,000 or so clones, less than 85% seen once. The data were taken from a study of blood T cell repertoires in COVID-19. Turning to the study itself: PBMCs, B-cell-depleted T cells, or T cells were the source of the cDNA or gDNA that made up the material.

Assignments of participants to cohorts depended upon their own reported clinical history. Cohort 3 donors were reported recovered after two negative PCRs, clearance, or symptom resolution. CDR1 and CDR2 (germline): MNHEY, SVGAGI. CDR3 length: 16 amino acids. The V gene end was trimmed by 2 bases and the J gene end by 5 bases; junction bases not matched to a gene: 8. This clonotype was obtained from a woman between 45 and 60 years old who had recovered from COVID-19. Sequencing was carried out using PBMCs or T cells enriched from blood (not recorded which). V usage is TRBV6-5 and J usage is TRBJ1-4; TRBD1 agrees at 7 bases. The chain's CDR3 is CASSYTSGGGNEKLFF. The CDR3 DNA is TGTGCCAGCAGTTACACCTCAGGGGGAGGCAATGAAAAACTGTTTTTT.